These 26 T cell receptor beta chains were all obtained from the same sample, sequenced in a study of cytomegalovirus exposure and HLA in healthy donors. Researchers ran the PCR with 60 Vbeta and 13 Jbeta primers. Clones were sequenced by immunoSEQ multiplex PCR, and TCRdb holds only the in-frame ones, with some missing. The sample carries 100,000 to 150,000 clones, around four fifths recorded once. What was sequenced was PBMCs. The receptors shown here come from a male donor in good health and CMV-seronegative.

The rearrangement joins TRBV19 to TRBJ1-4; 7 positions agree with TRBD1. The CDR3 extends over 14 amino acids. V shed 7 bases and J 5 bases; nucleotides not matched to a gene: 7. Germline V gene sequence: CDR1 LNHDA, CDR2 SQIVND (reference sequence). CDR3 nucleotides: TGTGCCAGTACCCGAAGGGGACAGAATGAAAAACTGTTTTTT. It codes for CASTRRGQNEKLFF.

V usage is TRBV7-9 and J usage is TRBJ2-3, with 10 bases matching TRBD2. Germline V gene lookup returns CDR1 SEHNR and CDR2 FQNEAQ (reference sequence). V dropped 5 bases and J dropped 5; count of bases not matched to a gene: 10. The CDR3 consists of 16 residues. The CDR3 nucleotides read TGTGCCAGCAGCACCCTAGCGGGAGTCTTCAAAGATACGCAGTATTTT. It specifies CASSTLAGVFKDTQYF.

The chain couples TRBV7-2 to TRBJ2-2, with 10 bases fitting TRBD1. J lost 6 bases, V lost 8 bases, and 12 bases had no gene match. The germline CDR1 and CDR2 sequences are SGHTA and FQGNSA. The CDR3 has 16 amino acids. In DNA, the CDR3 is TGTGCCAGCGGTTCACCGGGACAGGGGCCGGCCGGGGAGCTGTTTTTT. Translating it yields CASGSPGQGPAGELFF.

As concerns this clone: One junction end disagrees with the germline gene, perhaps due to a read error. The gene calls are TRBV27 and TRBJ2-6; D gene ambiguous. This CDR3 contains 14 residues. Germline V lookup: CDR1 MNHEY, CDR2 SMNVEV (reference sequence). The CDR3, as DNA: TGTGCCAGCAGCGAATACTCTAGGGCCAACGTCCTGACTTTC. This codes for CASSEYSRANVLTF.

The V call is TRBV6-5, the J call TRBJ1-6; D unresolved. The V end was cut by 7 bases, the J end by 13 bases, with 17 bases between. Germline loops: CDR1 MNHEY, CDR2 SVGAGI. There are 13 residues in the CDR3. CDR3 sequence reads: CASKRSGARPLHF. The CDR3 region has the DNA TGTGCCAGCAAGAGGTCGGGAGCCCGGCCCCTCCACTTT.

The chain employs TRBV4-3 and TRBJ1-4; 7 positions agree with TRBD1. Per the germline V gene, CDR1 is LGHNA and CDR2 is YSLEER. The CDR3 contains 14 residues. The ends lost 0 bases at V and 6 bases at J; junction bases unmatched: 1. CDR3 bases: TGCGCCAGCAGCCAAGATGGGACAGATGAAAAACTGTTTTTT. Translated, it gives CASSQDGTDEKLFF.

V and J are TRBV6-5 and TRBJ2-1; 9 bases are shared with TRBD1. Per germline, CDR1 MNHEY and CDR2 SVGAGI. The V segment lost 6 bases and the J segment 6 bases; nucleotides outside the gene matches: 9. The CDR3 extends over 15 amino acids. CDR3 loop: CASRQGQGLGNEQFF. The CDR3 coding sequence is TGTGCCAGCAGGCAGGGACAGGGACTCGGCAATGAGCAGTTCTTC.

As concerns this clone: Other DNA sequences in the sample encode the same CDR3. The chain recombines TRBV2 with TRBJ2-1; TRBD2 matches 10 bases. The ends lost 7 bases at V and 8 bases at J; junction bases unmatched: 11. There are 15 residues in the CDR3. The V gene's germline CDR1 is SNHLY and CDR2 FYNNEI. DNA of the CDR3: TGTGCCAGCAAGCTAGCGGGAGTCCCTGGAGATGAGCAGTTCTTC. Protein sequence: CASKLAGVPGDEQFF.

This chain connects TRBV10-3 to TRBJ2-5, with D perhaps matching TRBD2 (5 bases). The germline V gene encodes CDR1 ENHRY and CDR2 SYGVKD. Trimming stripped 4 bases from V and 0 bases from J, with 9 bases between. The CDR3 extends over 14 amino acids. DNA of the CDR3: TGTGCCATCAGTGCGGGGAGCTACCAAGAGACCCAGTACTTC. It codes for CAISAGSYQETQYF.

On this clone: The junction departs from the called germline gene at one end, perhaps through a read error. This rearrangement joins TRBV14 to TRBJ2-7, with 8 bases matching TRBD1. CDR1 and CDR2 from the germline V gene are SGHDN and FVKESK. The CDR3 consists of 16 residues. In DNA, the CDR3 is TGTGCCAGCAGCCACACCGGGACAGGCCTCTCCTACAAGCAGTACTTC. This encodes CASSHTGTGLSYKQYF.

The V gene is TRBV5-1, the J gene TRBJ2-3; 8 bases match TRBD1. With 2 bases clipped from V and 2 bases from J, the junction kept 4 bases outside the gene matches. The CDR3 spans 15 residues. The germline V gene has CDR1 SGHRS and CDR2 YFSETQ. For the CDR3, the DNA is TGCGCCAGCAGCTTAGAGGGACAGGTCACAGATACGCAGTATTTT. As protein: CASSLEGQVTDTQYF.

The V call is TRBV4-1, the J call TRBJ1-1; D possibly corresponds to TRBD1 (5 bases). Germline values: CDR1 MGHRA, CDR2 YSYEKL. V was cut by 0 bases and J by 5 bases, with 13 bases left in between. The CDR3 totals 15 residues. CDR3 sequence: CASSQDRGGDTEAFF. DNA for the CDR3: TGCGCCAGCAGCCAAGATCGCGGGGGGGATACTGAAGCTTTCTTT.

The chain joins TRBV14 to TRBJ2-2; D unclear. There are 12 residues in the CDR3. Per germline, CDR1 SGHDN and CDR2 FVKESK. Trimming took 4 bases from V and 7 from J, leaving 7 bases between them. CDR3 residues: CASSPVSGELFF. The CDR3 coding sequence is TGTGCCAGCAGCCCTGTGAGCGGGGAGCTGTTTTTT.

The gene calls are TRBV5-1 and TRBJ1-5, with unresolved D. V dropped 3 bases and J dropped 5 bases, with 12 bases sitting between them. Germline lookup yields CDR1 SGHRS and CDR2 YFSETQ. The CDR3 is made up of 14 amino acids. The CDR3 region has the DNA TGCGCCAGCAGCTACGACGGCGGGGATCAGCCCCAGCATTTT. Translating gives CASSYDGGDQPQHF.

The chain carries TRBV5-6 and TRBJ1-1; the D is unclear. The CDR3 loop spans 12 amino acids. CDR1 is SGHDT and CDR2 is YYEEEE in the germline V gene. V lost 4 bases and J 8 bases, leaving 12 bases between the germline ends. CDR3 coding DNA: TGTGCCAGCAGCATTCGGACGGGAGAAGCTTTCTTT. Its translation: CASSIRTGEAFF.

The chain employs TRBV13 and TRBJ1-6; 7 bases are a match to TRBD1. CDR3 length: 15 amino acids. The junction had 9 bases not matched to a gene; V was cut back by 10 bases and J by 3 bases. CDR1 and CDR2 from the germline V gene are PRHDT and FYEKMQ (reference sequence). The CDR3 bases are TGTGCCACCGAGAGTCGACAGGGCTATAATTCACCCCTCCACTTT. Encoded protein: CATESRQGYNSPLHF.

This chain joins TRBV5-1 and TRBJ2-7; 10 bases are shared with TRBD2. CDR1 is SGHRS and CDR2 is YFSETQ in the germline V gene. This CDR3 spans 17 amino acids. Losses at the gene ends were 1 base for V and 4 bases for J; bases not matched to a gene: 11. CDR3 nucleotide sequence: TGCGCCAGCAGCTTGAGCCTAGCGGGAGCAAATCCATACGAGCAGTACTTC. As protein: CASSLSLAGANPYEQYF.

The chain recombines TRBV5-4 with TRBJ2-1; 9 bases map to TRBD2. The germline V gene encodes CDR1 SGHNT and CDR2 YYREEE (reference sequence). The CDR3 runs to 15 residues. V shed 0 bases and J 2 bases; nucleotides not matched to a gene: 0. Written as DNA, the CDR3 is TGTGCCAGCAGCTTGGGCGGGGGGGCCTACAATGAGCAGTTCTTC. It yields the protein CASSLGGGAYNEQFF.

The chain is built from TRBV27 and TRBJ2-1, with TRBD1 identical over 8 bases. The V gene end was trimmed by 10 bases and the J gene end by 4 bases; junction bases not matched to a gene: 9. Germline V lookup: CDR1 MNHEY, CDR2 SMNVEV (reference sequence). The CDR3 covers 14 residues. CDR3 amino acids: CATRRGQGYNEQFF. CDR3 DNA: TGTGCCACCCGCCGAGGACAGGGTTACAATGAGCAGTTCTTC.

The rearrangement joins TRBV5-1 to TRBJ1-6; weak D call: TRBD1 (5 bases). CDR3 length: 17 amino acids. V lost 4 bases and J 3 bases, leaving 17 bases between the germline ends. Per the germline V gene, CDR1 is SGHRS and CDR2 is YFSETQ. The CDR3 is CASSAEGGQGYNSPLHF. The CDR3 bases are TGCGCCAGCAGCGCAGAGGGAGGGCAGGGCTATAATTCACCCCTCCACTTT.

The J gene is TRBJ2-2, the V gene TRBV28; weak D call: TRBD1 (5 bases). V was shortened by 3 bases and J by 4 bases, with 12 bases between the two germline ends. Germline V gives CDR1 MDHEN, CDR2 SYDVKM. CDR3 size: 15 residues. The CDR3 region has the DNA TGTGCCAGCAGTTTTATGGGGCTGGGCACCGGGGAGCTGTTTTTT. It encodes CASSFMGLGTGELFF.

The chain carries TRBV2 and TRBJ1-6; D remains unclear. The germline gives CDR1 SNHLY, CDR2 FYNNEI. V gave up 1 base and J gave up 5 bases, with 9 bases separating them. The CDR3 loop spans 15 amino acids. As DNA, the CDR3 is TGTGCCAGCAGTGAAGTACCCGGGGATAATTCACCCCTCCACTTT. Translation: CASSEVPGDNSPLHF.

J is TRBJ1-2 and V is TRBV27, with 9 positions matching TRBD1. V shed 5 bases, J shed 0 bases, and the junction held 4 bases outside the gene matches. The CDR3 sequence is 15 residues long. Germline CDR1 MNHEY, CDR2 SMNVEV (reference sequence). Here the CDR3 DNA reads TGTGCCAGCAGTCCACAGGGGGCCCCTAACTATGGCTACACCTTC. Protein: CASSPQGAPNYGYTF.

The chain combines TRBV6-5 with TRBJ1-6; D unresolved. CDR3 size: 15 residues. Germline V gene data show CDR1 as MNHEY and CDR2 as SVGAGI. V lost 5 bases to trimming and J lost 3 bases, with 11 bases between them. CDR3 DNA sequence: TGTGCCAGCAGTCGCGACTTAGGCTATAATTCACCCCTCCACTTT. It is translated as CASSRDLGYNSPLHF.

Worth noting for this clone: One end of the junction does not line up with germline, which may come from a read error. V gene TRBV7-9 combines with J gene TRBJ1-5; 10 bases are a match to TRBD1. This CDR3 spans 15 amino acids. CDR1 SEHNR and CDR2 FQNEAQ come from the germline V gene (reference sequence). CDR3 coding DNA: TGTTCCAGCAGCGACCGGACAGGGGGAGATCAGCCCCAGCATTTT. Encoded protein: CSSSDRTGGDQPQHF.

This sequence joins TRBV7-8 and TRBJ1-3; no clear D gene. CDR1 SGHVS and CDR2 FQNEAQ come from the germline V gene. This CDR3 has 16 amino acids. The V end was cut by 4 bases, the J end by 1 base, with 14 bases between. The CDR3 nucleotides read TGTGCCAGCAGCTCGGCCGAGGGTTTTTCTGGAAACACCATATATTTT. The encoded protein is CASSSAEGFSGNTIYF.